This T cell receptor beta chain comes out of a study of blood T cell repertoires in COVID-19. Study-wide background: Samples of COVID-19 (acute and convalescent) were obtained from the United States, Italy and Spain. Sources were T cells, B-cell-depleted T cells, or PBMCs; the material itself was cDNA or gDNA.

Original processing notes: By means of reference gene primer amplification, nucleated cell counts were estimated. Profiling relied on immunoSEQ multiplex PCR, and the TCRdb table lists in-frame clones only, not all of them. V and J calls and clone size are those listed in that table; D and trimming were worked out from the DNA. The table has more than 250,000 clones, around 90% seen once. This clone was observed once. The germline CDR1 and CDR2 sequences are MNHNY and SVGAGI (reference sequence). This CDR3 spans 15 amino acids. V lost 7 bases and J lost 1; bases outside the gene matches: 8. The sample taken for sequencing was peripheral blood. The chain joins TRBV6-6 to TRBJ1-2, with TRBD1 matching 8 bases. The source is a man in his fifties with active or convalescent COVID-19. The CDR3 DNA reads as TGTGCCAGCACCCAACCGGGACAGGATAACTATGGCTACACCTTC. It translates to CASTQPGQDNYGYTF.